This T cell receptor beta chain was recorded in a study of T cell changes during pregnancy in multiple sclerosis. This clone was recorded only once. Germline V gene lookup returns CDR1 MNHEY and CDR2 SMNVEV (reference sequence). With 5 bases removed from V and 0 bases from J, the gap between germline ends came to 14 bases. The CDR3 spans 15 residues. Assay: immunoSEQ multiplex PCR; the TCRdb copy retains only in-frame clones and omits some. Of approximately 88,000 clones in the sample, almost 95% are singletons; the top ten hold about 2.4%. J is TRBJ2-7 and V is TRBV27, with D unclear. Sequencing used peripheral blood, obtained in the first trimester of pregnancy. The TCR originated in a female donor with multiple sclerosis, enrolled in a pregnancy study. CDR3 sequence: CASSPLTMSSYEQYF. The CDR3 DNA follows: TGTGCCAGCAGTCCCCTCACTATGAGCTCCTACGAGCAGTACTTC.